This T cell receptor (beta chain) was captured in a study of response to subunit inactivated influenza vaccine. Regarding the study as a whole: Every seasonal influenza vaccination brings in few new T cells, the authors suggested.

V shed 5 bases and J 7 bases; nucleotides not matched to a gene: 10. Germline V gene lookup returns CDR1 SGHTA and CDR2 FQGTGA. CDR3 size: 15 residues. Via MiXCR, TCRdb re-called the RT-PCR reads, giving one row per CDR3 protein. The sample comprises 650,000 to 800,000 distinct CDR3 sequences, approximately 15% of which are singletons, and 5.5% to 7% rests with the top ten. This clonotype was counted a few times. Antigen unknown. This rearrangement joins TRBV7-3 to TRBJ2-5; 10 bases agree with TRBD1. The starting material was PBMCs from blood, obtained approximately 15 days before vaccination. This sequence was found in a man aged 50-60 years who received an inactivated influenza vaccine. This chain's CDR3 is CASSQMTGGGWTQYF. DNA for the CDR3: TGTGCCAGCAGCCAAATGACAGGGGGCGGGTGGACCCAGTACTTC.